Below, 20 T cell receptor beta chains from the same sample are listed, as sequenced in a study of blood T cell repertoires in COVID-19. Using immunoSEQ multiplex PCR, the repertoire was profiled, and TCRdb retains in-frame clones only, with some absent. The table shows 62,000 or so clones, with over 75% occurring only once. Material for sequencing was peripheral blood. These receptors were collected from a human donor in a cohort sampled during active COVID-19.

The chain carries TRBV5-1 and TRBJ2-5; 9 bases align to TRBD1. The junction had 10 bases not matched to a gene; V was cut back by 6 bases and J by 4 bases. Germline values: CDR1 SGHRS, CDR2 YFSETQ. The CDR3 length is 15 residues. CDR3 in amino acids: CASKATGGTGETQYF. The DNA of the CDR3 is TGCGCCAGCAAAGCGACAGGGGGTACGGGAGAGACCCAGTACTTC.

The chain employs TRBV9 and TRBJ1-3, with TRBD1 identical over 8 bases. Germline lookup yields CDR1 SGDLS and CDR2 YYNGEE. J gave up 4 bases and V 3 bases, and 6 bases lay outside the gene matches. The CDR3 runs 15 residues. The CDR3 DNA is TGTGCCAGCAGCGATTCCGGGACAGGAGGAAACACCATATATTTT. Protein sequence: CASSDSGTGGNTIYF.

This clone was picked up one time. The chain is built from TRBV4-1 and TRBJ2-7; the D gene is possibly TRBD1 (6 bases). V was cut by 4 bases and J by 4 bases, with 17 bases left in between. The CDR3 is 15 amino acids. Per the germline V gene, CDR1 is MGHRA and CDR2 is YSYEKL. CDR3 in amino acids: CASSLTGKAPYEQYF. In DNA form, the CDR3 reads TGCGCCAGCAGCCTCACAGGGAAGGCTCCGTACGAGCAGTACTTC.

Written as DNA, the CDR3 is TGCGCCAGCAGCTCTACCGACAGGGGGATGAATGGCTACACCTTC. Translating it yields CASSSTDRGMNGYTF. This chain joins TRBV5-1 and TRBJ1-2; 9 bases are shared with TRBD1. The CDR3 is 15 amino acids. The germline gives CDR1 SGHRS, CDR2 YFSETQ. The junction had 9 bases not matched to a gene; V was cut back by 3 bases and J by 6 bases. Full variable domain (outside the CDR3, taken from reference TRBV5-1 and TRBJ1-2): KAGVTQTPRYLIKTRGQQVTLSCSPISGHRSVSWYQQTPGQGLQFLFEYFSETQRNKGNFPGRFSGRQFSNSRSEMNVSTLELGDSALYLCASSSTDRGMNGYTFGSGTRLTVV.

There are a few counts of this clone. The chain employs TRBV5-1 and TRBJ2-1, with D possibly TRBD1 on 5 matching bases. Per the germline V gene, CDR1 is SGHRS and CDR2 is YFSETQ. Trimming removed 3 bases from V and 6 bases from J, with 16 bases in between. The CDR3 is 15 amino acids. The DNA for the CDR3 is TGCGCCAGCAGCTCCCTGGGGCTTATTGGCAATGAGCAGTTCTTC. Encoded protein: CASSSLGLIGNEQFF.

The chain links TRBV10-3 to TRBJ2-5; 14 nucleotides line up with TRBD2. The germline V gene has CDR1 ENHRY and CDR2 SYGVKD. V was pared by 0 bases and J by 14 bases, with 5 bases of the junction left unmatched. The CDR3 contains 14 residues. The chain's CDR3 is CAISESGLAGAPYF. CDR3 nucleotides: TGTGCCATCAGTGAGTCGGGACTAGCGGGAGCCCCCTACTTC.

The gene calls are TRBV6-5 and TRBJ2-7; perhaps TRBD2 as D (6 bases). Germline V gives CDR1 MNHEY, CDR2 SVGAGI. V dropped 8 bases and J dropped 3 bases, with 17 bases sitting between them. CDR3 length: 14 amino acids. The CDR3 loop is CASEVPGECYEQYF. CDR3 nucleotide sequence: TGTGCCAGCGAAGTCCCGGGGGAATGCTACGAGCAGTACTTC.

This chain connects TRBV7-3 to TRBJ2-2, with TRBD2 matching over 7 bases. The CDR3 extends over 16 amino acids. The trim removed 0 bases at V and 0 bases at J, leaving 1 base unmatched. Germline loops: CDR1 SGHTA, CDR2 FQGTGA. DNA of the CDR3: TGTGCCAGCAGCTTAACTGCGGGAGCGAACACCGGGGAGCTGTTTTTT. This gives the protein CASSLTAGANTGELFF.

This clone occurred a few times. The rearrangement links TRBV7-9 to TRBJ1-4; a possible D gene is TRBD1 (5 bases). Trimming removed 5 bases from V and 8 bases from J, with 18 bases in between. Per germline, CDR1 SEHNR and CDR2 FQNEAQ (reference sequence). The CDR3 loop spans 15 amino acids. CDR3 sequence: CASSGSEGRNEKLFF. In DNA form, the CDR3 reads TGTGCCAGCAGCGGAAGTGAGGGGAGGAACGAAAAACTGTTTTTT.

This clone occurred once. V and J are TRBV10-3 and TRBJ1-1; TRBD1 aligns across 9 bases. With V trimmed by 2 bases and J by 6 bases, 7 bases remained unmatched. This CDR3 is built from 15 residues. Per germline, CDR1 ENHRY and CDR2 SYGVKD. This chain's CDR3 is CAISEPDRGRAEAFF. As DNA, the CDR3 is TGTGCCATCAGTGAGCCCGACAGGGGGAGGGCTGAAGCTTTCTTT.

This sequence joins TRBV11-2 and TRBJ2-6; TRBD1 aligns across 8 bases. Unmatched junction bases numbered 9, after V lost 5 bases and J lost 12 bases. Germline V gene data show CDR1 as SGHAT and CDR2 as FQNNGV. There are 14 residues in the CDR3. CDR3 residues: CASSASGGAGVLTF. The CDR3 region has the DNA TGTGCCAGCAGCGCATCAGGGGGCGCAGGCGTCCTGACTTTC.

CDR3 protein: CASSQDTSGGLGTQYF. The CDR3 DNA follows: TGCGCCAGCAGCCAAGATACTAGCGGGGGCCTAGGGACCCAGTACTTC. The rearrangement uses TRBV4-1 and TRBJ2-5; 11 bases match TRBD2. Looked up from germline, CDR1 is MGHRA and CDR2 is YSYEKL. The CDR3 sequence is 16 residues long. The V segment lost 0 bases and the J segment 7 bases; nucleotides outside the gene matches: 7.

The chain employs TRBV6-4 and TRBJ1-2; 10 bases agree with TRBD1. The CDR3 covers 13 residues. Per germline, CDR1 MRHNA and CDR2 SNTAGT. The V and J ends lost 5 bases and 7 bases, in that order; junction bases with no gene match: 4. CDR3: CASSPDRGSGYTF. The CDR3 coding sequence is TGTGCCAGCAGTCCGGACAGGGGGAGTGGCTACACCTTC.

V gene TRBV11-1 combines with J gene TRBJ1-4; TRBD1 agrees at 9 bases. The CDR3 covers 14 residues. V dropped 5 bases and J dropped 8; count of bases not matched to a gene: 6. CDR1 and CDR2 from the germline V gene are SGHAT and FQDESV (reference sequence). CDR3 in DNA: TGTGCCAGCAGCCGAGGGGACAGGGTGGAAAAACTGTTTTTT. Translated: CASSRGDRVEKLFF.

This chain links TRBV10-3 with TRBJ1-1; 7 nucleotides match TRBD1. V shed 6 bases and J 7 bases; nucleotides not matched to a gene: 11. Germline V CDR1 and CDR2: ENHRY, SYGVKD. CDR3 length equals 14 residues. The CDR3 loop is CAISGQSQGVEAFF. The CDR3 DNA sequence: TGTGCCATCAGCGGGCAATCCCAGGGGGTTGAAGCTTTCTTT.

The rearrangement uses TRBV27 and TRBJ2-3, with D possibly TRBD1 on 6 matching bases. The germline V gene has CDR1 MNHEY and CDR2 SMNVEV (reference sequence). The CDR3 covers 16 residues. V was trimmed by 3 bases and J by 3 bases, leaving 16 bases between them. CDR3 residues: CASSFLTGLVTDTQYF. In DNA, the CDR3 is TGTGCCAGCAGTTTCCTCACAGGGCTCGTGACAGATACGCAGTATTTT.

This chain joins TRBV6-5 and TRBJ2-7; 7 bases are a match to TRBD2. V gave up 6 bases and J gave up 6 bases; unmatched junction bases: 8. Germline CDR1 reads MNHEY; CDR2 reads SVGAGI. CDR3 length: 13 amino acids. The CDR3 loop is CASRRGLSSEQYF. In DNA, the CDR3 is TGTGCCAGCAGAAGGGGACTATCCAGCGAGCAGTACTTC.

The genes are TRBV6-2 or TRBV6-3 and TRBJ1-2; 7 positions agree with TRBD1. CDR3 length: 16 amino acids. CDR1 is MNHEY, CDR2 SVGEGT, per germline. The junction had 9 bases not matched to a gene; V was cut back by 4 bases and J by 1 base. The CDR3 DNA follows: TGTGCCAGCAGTTTCATGGGACAGATGGTTAACTATGGCTACACCTTC. This codes for CASSFMGQMVNYGYTF.

The chain recombines TRBV19 with TRBJ2-7, with 8 nucleotides matching TRBD2. V shed 7 bases, J shed 0 bases, and the junction held 2 bases outside the gene matches. Germline V lookup: CDR1 LNHDA, CDR2 SQIVND (reference sequence). The CDR3 runs to 13 residues. CDR3 nucleotide sequence: TGTGCCAGTAAAACTAGCGGCTCCTACGAGCAGTACTTC. Translating gives CASKTSGSYEQYF.

The rearrangement uses TRBV19 and TRBJ1-2; TRBD1 is a possible D gene (5 bases). CDR3 length equals 16 residues. CDR1 LNHDA and CDR2 SQIVND come from the germline V gene (reference sequence). Deletions cut 5 bases from V and 1 base from J, with 17 bases between. In nucleotides, the CDR3 is TGTGCCAGTAGTCCACCCCCCGGGGGGGGTAACTATGGCTACACCTTC. Its translation: CASSPPPGGGNYGYTF. Full variable domain (rest looked up from reference TRBV19 and TRBJ1-2): DGGITQSPKYLFRKEGQNVTLSCEQNLNHDAMYWYRQDPGQGLRLIYYSQIVNDFQKGDIAEGYSVSREKKESFPLTVTSAQKNPTAFYLCASSPPPGGGNYGYTFGSGTRLTVV.